This T cell receptor (beta chain) came from a study of CD8 T cells in Susac syndrome. For the study at large: Blood was drawn from Susac syndrome patients while they were therapy-naive, on corticosteroids, or on intravenous immunoglobulin alone.

The T cells that were sequenced for TCR beta were CD8+ and CD4+ cells from blood. The diagnostic criteria for definite or probable disease, as recently defined, were met by the patients with Susac syndrome. It was negative isolation that provided the CD8+ and CD4+ T cells, whereas TEMRA cells were enriched by FACS. An input of 0.5 to 1 ug of RNA was subjected to reverse transcription using random hexamers. TCRdb re-called the immunoSEQ multiplex PCR reads through MiXCR, storing one row per CDR3 protein. The sample records about 140,000 distinct CDR3 sequences, roughly 94% being singletons. With 3 bases removed from V and 0 bases from J, the gap between germline ends came to 6 bases. The CDR3 runs 14 residues.

Sample: CD4+ T cells from PBMCs. This TCR was recovered from a human donor with Susac syndrome. J is TRBJ1-5 and V is TRBV12-3 or TRBV12-4; D not certain. The CDR3, as DNA: TGTGCCAGCAGTTTTCAGACTAGCAATCAGCCCCAGCATTTT. Translation: CASSFQTSNQPQHF.